This T cell receptor beta chain came from a study of cytomegalovirus exposure and HLA in healthy donors. Study as a whole: An early data release held 70 million to 90 million unique TCRs from HLA-typed donors. Study outcomes and limitations: Cytomegalovirus status was reportedly diagnosed by the classifier with high specificity and sensitivity. Rare sequences made up most TCRs, while some public TCRs were found in many donors.

Points on this clone: Its specificity is not known.

13 Jbeta primers and 60 Vbeta primers were used for the PCR. Profiled with immunoSEQ multiplex PCR; TCRdb holds only in-frame clones, not every one. The table includes under 140,000 clones, 79% detected once. The source material was PBMCs. This TCR derives from a young man in good health and CMV-seropositive.

Here the CDR3 reads CASSPSGDGTQYF. DNA for the CDR3: TGCGCCAGCAGCCCTAGCGGGGACGGGACCCAGTACTTC. This chain links TRBV5-1 with TRBJ2-5; TRBD2 matches at 9 bases. Germline CDR1 and CDR2: SGHRS and YFSETQ. The CDR3 extends over 13 amino acids. The J segment lost 7 bases and the V segment lost 4 bases, leaving 5 bases of the junction unmatched.